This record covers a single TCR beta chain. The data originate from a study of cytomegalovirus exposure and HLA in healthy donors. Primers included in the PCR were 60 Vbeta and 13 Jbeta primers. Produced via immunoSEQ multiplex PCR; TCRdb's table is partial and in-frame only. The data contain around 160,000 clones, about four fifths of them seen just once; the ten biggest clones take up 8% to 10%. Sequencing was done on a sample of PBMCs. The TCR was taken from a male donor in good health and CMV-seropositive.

The CDR3 DNA is TGTGCCAGCACGGGACTACAGAAGAGAGAGACCCAGTACTTC. This sequence encodes CASTGLQKRETQYF. V gene TRBV2 combines with J gene TRBJ2-5; 7 nucleotides line up with TRBD2. CDR1 is SNHLY, CDR2 FYNNEI, per germline. The CDR3 extends over 14 amino acids. The V segment lost 7 bases and the J segment 4 bases; nucleotides outside the gene matches: 9.